This T cell receptor beta chain originates from a study of T-cell memory formation after mild COVID-19. On the study more broadly: Clusters were largely donor specific. Study-wide results and caveats: A balance of CD4 and CD8 characterized clones contracting day 15 to 85, whereas later expanders leaned CD4+. Mainly in CM and EM were contracting CD4+ clones; CD8+ were in EMRA.

One entry per CDR3 protein, called by TCRdb with MiXCR from the 5' RACE reads. The sample lists roughly 110,000 distinct CDR3 sequences, about 15% seen once, with less than 40% in the top ten. This clonotype was recorded a few times. Its antigen is currently unknown. Trimming cost V 0 bases and J 6 bases, with 8 bases left between them. The CDR3 runs to 14 residues. CDR1 is LNHDA and CDR2 is SQIVND in the germline V gene (reference sequence). The chain carries TRBV19 and TRBJ2-2; D is perhaps TRBD2 (5 bases). Sequencing used PBMCs or a T cell subset sorted from them (not recorded which). This clonotype was obtained from a man aged 18 to 30 who had mild COVID-19 (a few samples of this study predate the infection). Cell type and time point are not known. CDR3 nucleotides: TGTGCCAGTAGTATAGACCCGAGGGCCGGGGAGCTGTTTTTT. It specifies CASSIDPRAGELFF.